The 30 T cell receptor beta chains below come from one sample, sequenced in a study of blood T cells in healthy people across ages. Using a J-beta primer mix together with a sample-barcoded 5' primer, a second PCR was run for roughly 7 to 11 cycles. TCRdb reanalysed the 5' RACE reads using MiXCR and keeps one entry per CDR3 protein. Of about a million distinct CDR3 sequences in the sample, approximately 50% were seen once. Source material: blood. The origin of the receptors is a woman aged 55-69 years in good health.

The CDR3 region is CASSTRTGVLSGANVLTF. The CDR3 nucleotides are TGTGCCAGCAGCACGCGGACAGGGGTTCTATCTGGGGCCAACGTCCTGACTTTC. The V call is TRBV9, the J call TRBJ2-6; TRBD1 aligns across 9 bases. The CDR3 totals 18 residues. Germline CDR1 and CDR2: SGDLS and YYNGEE. V gave up 4 bases and J gave up 1 base; unmatched junction bases: 9.

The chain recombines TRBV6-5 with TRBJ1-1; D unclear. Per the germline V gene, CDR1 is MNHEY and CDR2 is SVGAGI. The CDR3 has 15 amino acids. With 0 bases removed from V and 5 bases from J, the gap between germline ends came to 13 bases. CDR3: CASSYSMARRTEAFF. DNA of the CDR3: TGTGCCAGCAGTTACTCGATGGCAAGGCGGACTGAAGCTTTCTTT.

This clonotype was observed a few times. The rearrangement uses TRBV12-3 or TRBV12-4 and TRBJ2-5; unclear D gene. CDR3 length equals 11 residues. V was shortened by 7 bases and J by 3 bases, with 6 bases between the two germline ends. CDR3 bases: TGTGCCAGCAAAAAAGAAGAGACCCAGTACTTC. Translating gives CASKKEETQYF.

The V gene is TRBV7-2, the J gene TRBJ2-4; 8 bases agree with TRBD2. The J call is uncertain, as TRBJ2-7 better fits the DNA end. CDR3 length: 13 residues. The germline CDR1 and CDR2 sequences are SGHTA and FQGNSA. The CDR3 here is CASSAQSGGEQYF. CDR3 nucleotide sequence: TGTGCCAGCAGCGCCCAGAGCGGGGGCGAGCAGTACTTC.

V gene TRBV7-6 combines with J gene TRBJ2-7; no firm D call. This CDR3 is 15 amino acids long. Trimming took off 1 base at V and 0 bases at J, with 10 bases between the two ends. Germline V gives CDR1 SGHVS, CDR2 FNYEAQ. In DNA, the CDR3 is TGTGCCAGCAGCTTAGGTGGGCGCCACTCCTACGAGCAGTACTTC. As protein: CASSLGGRHSYEQYF. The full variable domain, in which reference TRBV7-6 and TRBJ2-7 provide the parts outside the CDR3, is GAGVSQSPRYKVTKRGQDVALRCDPISGHVSLYWYRQALGQGPEFLTYFNYEAQQDKSGLPNDRFSAERPEGSISTLTIQRTEQRDSAMYRCASSLGGRHSYEQYFGPGTRLTVT.

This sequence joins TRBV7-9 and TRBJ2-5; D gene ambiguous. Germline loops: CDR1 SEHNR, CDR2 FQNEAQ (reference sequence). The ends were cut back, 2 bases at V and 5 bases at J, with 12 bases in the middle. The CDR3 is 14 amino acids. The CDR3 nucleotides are TGTGCCAGCAGCTTATTGCTTGGCTTGGAGACCCAGTACTTC. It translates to CASSLLLGLETQYF.

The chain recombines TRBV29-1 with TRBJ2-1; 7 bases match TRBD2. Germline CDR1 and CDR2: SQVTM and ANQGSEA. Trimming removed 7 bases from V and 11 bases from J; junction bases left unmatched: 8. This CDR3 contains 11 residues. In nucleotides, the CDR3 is TGCAGCGCAAGGCCGGGGACTAAGCAGTTCTTC. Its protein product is CSARPGTKQFF.

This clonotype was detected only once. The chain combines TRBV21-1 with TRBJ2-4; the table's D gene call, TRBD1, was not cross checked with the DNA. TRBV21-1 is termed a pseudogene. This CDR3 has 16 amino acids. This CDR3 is CASSNYRDRVTSVQYF. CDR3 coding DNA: TGTGCCAGCAGCAACTATCGGGACAGGGTTACATCAGTGCAGTACTTC.

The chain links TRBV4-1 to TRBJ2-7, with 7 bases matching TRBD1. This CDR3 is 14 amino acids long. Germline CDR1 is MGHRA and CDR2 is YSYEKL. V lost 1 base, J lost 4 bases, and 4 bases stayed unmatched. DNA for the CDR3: TGCGCCAGCAGCCAAGTGACAGGGTTGTACGAGCAGTACTTC. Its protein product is CASSQVTGLYEQYF.

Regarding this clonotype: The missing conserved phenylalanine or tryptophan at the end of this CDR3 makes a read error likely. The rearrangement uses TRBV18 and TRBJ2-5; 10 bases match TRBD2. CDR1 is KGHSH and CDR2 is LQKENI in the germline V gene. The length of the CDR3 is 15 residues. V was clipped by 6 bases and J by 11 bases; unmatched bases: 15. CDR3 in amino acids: CASSLRLAGVGEQYY. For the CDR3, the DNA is TGTGCCAGCTCTCTTAGGCTAGCGGGAGTGGGTGAGCAGTACTAC.

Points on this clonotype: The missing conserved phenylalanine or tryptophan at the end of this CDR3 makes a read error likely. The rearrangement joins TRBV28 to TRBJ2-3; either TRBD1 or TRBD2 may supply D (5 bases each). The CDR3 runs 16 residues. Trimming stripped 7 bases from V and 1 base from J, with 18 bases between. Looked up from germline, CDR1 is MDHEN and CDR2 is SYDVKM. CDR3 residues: CASTPGARMGTDTQYY. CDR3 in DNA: TGTGCCAGCACCCCCGGGGCTAGAATGGGCACAGATACGCAGTATTAT.

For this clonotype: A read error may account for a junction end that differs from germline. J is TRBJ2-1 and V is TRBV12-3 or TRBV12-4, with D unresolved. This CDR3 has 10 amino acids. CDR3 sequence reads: CATRGYEQFF. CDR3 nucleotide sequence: TGTGCCACAAGAGGCTATGAGCAGTTCTTT.

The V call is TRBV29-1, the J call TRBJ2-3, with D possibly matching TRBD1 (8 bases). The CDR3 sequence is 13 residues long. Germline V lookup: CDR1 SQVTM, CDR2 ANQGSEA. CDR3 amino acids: CSDGGTGEDTQYF. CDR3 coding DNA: TGCAGTGACGGGGGGACAGGAGAAGATACGCAGTATTTT.

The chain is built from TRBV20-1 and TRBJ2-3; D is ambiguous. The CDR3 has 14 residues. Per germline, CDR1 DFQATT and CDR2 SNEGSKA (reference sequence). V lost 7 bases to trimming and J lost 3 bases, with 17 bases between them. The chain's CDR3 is CSVRAWLQTDTQYF. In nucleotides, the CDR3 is TGCAGTGTCCGCGCATGGTTGCAGACAGATACGCAGTATTTT.

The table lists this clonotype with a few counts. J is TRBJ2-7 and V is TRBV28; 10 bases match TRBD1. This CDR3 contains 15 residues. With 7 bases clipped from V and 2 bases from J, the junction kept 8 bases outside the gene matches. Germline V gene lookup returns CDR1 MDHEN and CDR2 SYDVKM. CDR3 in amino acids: CASTPEGQGTYEQYF. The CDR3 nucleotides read TGTGCCAGCACCCCTGAGGGACAGGGGACCTACGAGCAGTACTTC.

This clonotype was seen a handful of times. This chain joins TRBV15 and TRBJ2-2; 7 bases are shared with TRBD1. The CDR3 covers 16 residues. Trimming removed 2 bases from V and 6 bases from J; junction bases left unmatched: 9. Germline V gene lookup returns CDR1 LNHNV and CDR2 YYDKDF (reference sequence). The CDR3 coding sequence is TGTGCCACCAGCAGATTTCGCGGACAGGCACCCGGGGAGCTGTTTTTT. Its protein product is CATSRFRGQAPGELFF.

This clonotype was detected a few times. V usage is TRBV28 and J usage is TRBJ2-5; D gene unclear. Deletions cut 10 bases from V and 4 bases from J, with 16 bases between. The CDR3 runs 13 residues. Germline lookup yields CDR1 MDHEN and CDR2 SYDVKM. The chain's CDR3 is CATASPPGETQYF. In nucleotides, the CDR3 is TGTGCCACTGCGAGTCCACCGGGAGAGACCCAGTACTTC. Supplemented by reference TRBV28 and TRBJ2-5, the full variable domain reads DVKVTQSSRYLVKRTGEKVFLECVQDMDHENMFWYRQDPGLGLRLIYFSYDVKMKEKGDIPEGYSVSREKKERFSLILESASTNQTSMYLCATASPPGETQYFGPGTRLLVL.

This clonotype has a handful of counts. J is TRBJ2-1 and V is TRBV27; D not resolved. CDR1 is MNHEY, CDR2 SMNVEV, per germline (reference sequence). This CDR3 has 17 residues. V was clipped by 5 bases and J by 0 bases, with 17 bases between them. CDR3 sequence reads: CASSPDLHPSSYNEQFF. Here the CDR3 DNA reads TGTGCCAGCAGTCCCGACCTCCATCCTAGCTCCTACAATGAGCAGTTCTTC.

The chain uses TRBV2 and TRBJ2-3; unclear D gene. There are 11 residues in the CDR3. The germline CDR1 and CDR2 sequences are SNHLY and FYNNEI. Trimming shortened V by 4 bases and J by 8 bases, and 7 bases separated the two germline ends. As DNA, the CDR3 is TGTGCCAGCAGTGCCGGTGGTACGCAGTATTTT. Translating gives CASSAGGTQYF.

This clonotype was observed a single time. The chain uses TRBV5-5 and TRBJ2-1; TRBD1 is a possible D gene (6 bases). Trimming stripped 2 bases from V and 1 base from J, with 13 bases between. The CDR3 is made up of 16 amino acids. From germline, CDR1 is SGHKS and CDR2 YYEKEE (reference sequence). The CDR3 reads CASSLQGSVSYNEQFF. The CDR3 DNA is TGTGCCAGCAGCTTACAGGGAAGTGTATCCTACAATGAGCAGTTCTTC.

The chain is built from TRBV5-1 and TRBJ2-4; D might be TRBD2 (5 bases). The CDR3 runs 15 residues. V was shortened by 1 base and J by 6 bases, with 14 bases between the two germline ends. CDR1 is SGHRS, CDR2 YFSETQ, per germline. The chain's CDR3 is CASSLPPRERNIQYF. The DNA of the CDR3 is TGCGCCAGCAGCTTGCCTCCAAGGGAGAGAAACATTCAGTACTTC. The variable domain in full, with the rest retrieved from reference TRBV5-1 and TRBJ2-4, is KAGVTQTPRYLIKTRGQQVTLSCSPISGHRSVSWYQQTPGQGLQFLFEYFSETQRNKGNFPGRFSGRQFSNSRSEMNVSTLELGDSALYLCASSLPPRERNIQYFGAGTRLSVL.

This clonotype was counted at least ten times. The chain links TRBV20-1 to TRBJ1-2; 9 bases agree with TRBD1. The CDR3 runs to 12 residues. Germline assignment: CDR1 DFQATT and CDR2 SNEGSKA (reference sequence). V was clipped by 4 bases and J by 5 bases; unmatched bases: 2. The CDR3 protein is CSATGTGYGYTF. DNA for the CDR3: TGCAGTGCTACCGGGACAGGGTATGGCTACACCTTC.

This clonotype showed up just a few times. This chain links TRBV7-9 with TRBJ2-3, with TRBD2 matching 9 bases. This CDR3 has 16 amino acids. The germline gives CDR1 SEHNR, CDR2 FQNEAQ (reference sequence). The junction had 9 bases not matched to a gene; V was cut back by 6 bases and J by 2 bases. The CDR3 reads CASSPASGTHTDTQYF. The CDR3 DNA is TGTGCCAGCAGTCCGGCTAGCGGGACTCACACAGATACGCAGTATTTT.

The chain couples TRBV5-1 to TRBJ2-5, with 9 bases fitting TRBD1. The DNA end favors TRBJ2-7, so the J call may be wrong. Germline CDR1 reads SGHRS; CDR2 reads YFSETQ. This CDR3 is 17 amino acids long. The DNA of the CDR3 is TGCGCCAGCAGTACGGAACCCATGGGACAGGGCGCTTACGAGCAGTACTTC. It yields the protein CASSTEPMGQGAYEQYF.

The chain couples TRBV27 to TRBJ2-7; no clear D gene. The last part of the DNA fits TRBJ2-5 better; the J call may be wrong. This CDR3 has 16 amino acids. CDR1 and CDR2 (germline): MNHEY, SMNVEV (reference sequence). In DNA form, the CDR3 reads TGTGCCAGCAGGCGAATATTAGACCTTGAGGAAAAGACCCAGTACTTC. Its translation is CASRRILDLEEKTQYF.

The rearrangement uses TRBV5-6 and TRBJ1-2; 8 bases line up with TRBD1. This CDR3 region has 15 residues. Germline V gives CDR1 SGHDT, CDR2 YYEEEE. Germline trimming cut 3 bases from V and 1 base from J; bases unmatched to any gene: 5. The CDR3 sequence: CASSSRDRSNYGYTF. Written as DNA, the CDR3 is TGTGCCAGCAGCTCCCGGGACAGGAGTAACTATGGCTACACCTTC.

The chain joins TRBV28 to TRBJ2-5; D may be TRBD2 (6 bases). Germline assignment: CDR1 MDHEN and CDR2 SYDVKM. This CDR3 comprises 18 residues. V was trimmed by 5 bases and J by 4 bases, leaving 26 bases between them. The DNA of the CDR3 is TGTGCCAGCAGTGCAGGACCCGGGGTAGCGGCGGGGAGAGAGACCCAGTACTTC. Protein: CASSAGPGVAAGRETQYF.

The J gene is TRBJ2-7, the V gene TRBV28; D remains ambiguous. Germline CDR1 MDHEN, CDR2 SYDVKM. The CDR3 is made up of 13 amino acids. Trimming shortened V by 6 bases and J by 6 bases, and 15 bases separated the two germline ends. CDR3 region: CASSRAEVIEQYF. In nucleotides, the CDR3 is TGTGCCAGCAGCCGCGCAGAGGTCATCGAGCAGTACTTC.

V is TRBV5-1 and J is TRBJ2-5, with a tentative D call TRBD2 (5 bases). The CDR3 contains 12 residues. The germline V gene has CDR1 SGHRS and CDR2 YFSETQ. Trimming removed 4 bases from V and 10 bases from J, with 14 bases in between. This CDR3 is CASSPGNLLQYF. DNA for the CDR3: TGCGCCAGCAGCCCGGGGAACCTGCTCCAGTACTTC.

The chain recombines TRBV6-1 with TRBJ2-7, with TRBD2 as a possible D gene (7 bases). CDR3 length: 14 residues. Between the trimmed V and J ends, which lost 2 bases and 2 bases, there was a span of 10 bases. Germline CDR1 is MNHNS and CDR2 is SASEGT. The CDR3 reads CASSERGGPYEQYF. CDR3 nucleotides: TGTGCCAGCAGTGAAAGGGGGGGCCCCTACGAGCAGTACTTC.